This T cell receptor beta chain is from a study of blood T cell repertoires in COVID-19. Study background: Samples taken during acute and convalescent COVID-19 were collected in the United States, Italy and Spain. T cells, B-cell-depleted T cells, or PBMCs supplied cDNA or gDNA.

This clone was detected a few times. Germline V gives CDR1 SGHTA, CDR2 FQGTGA. Trimming pared 1 base from V and 1 base from J, leaving 5 bases between. This CDR3 comprises 13 residues. Measured with immunoSEQ multiplex PCR; TCRdb has only the in-frame clones, and not every one. Here the sample spans 55,000 or so clones, more than 70% being singletons. The clonotype comes from a man aged 60 to 75 with active COVID-19. The material sequenced was peripheral blood. The V and J genes are TRBV7-3 and TRBJ2-7; no firm D call. CDR3 loop: CASSLSQSYEQYF. CDR3 nucleotide sequence: TGTGCCAGCAGCTTAAGTCAGTCCTACGAGCAGTACTTC.